The clone carrying this T cell receptor (beta chain) was observed many times. V was clipped by 5 bases and J by 10 bases, with 18 bases between them. The CDR3 spans 15 residues. Germline V gene data show CDR1 as SGHTA and CDR2 as FQGNSA. This sample stems from a study of human T cells and chemical hapten exposure. Study information: Sensitization used 2% DPC on roughly 2 cm by roughly 2 cm upper inner arm skin.

Time point: pre-sensitization, week 0. Treatment: therapeutic diphenylcyclopropenone sensitization with weekly scalp DPC. Staff drew blood before applying each patch test. TCRdb itself ran the RACE reads through MiXCR, one entry per CDR3 protein. The sample yields approximately 400,000 distinct CDR3 sequences, approximately 5.1% seen once. The chain employs TRBV7-2 and TRBJ1-6; D possibly corresponds to TRBD1 (5 bases). The TCR originated in a woman between 45 and 60 years old with alopecia areata. Some clones in this sample may be carry-over from other donors' samples. This specimen was whole blood, taken in connection with sensitization to the hapten diphenylcyclopropenone (DPC). The CDR3 sequence: CASSAPRARKSPLHF. The CDR3 DNA sequence: TGTGCCAGCAGCGCCCCCAGGGCGAGAAAATCACCCCTCCACTTT.